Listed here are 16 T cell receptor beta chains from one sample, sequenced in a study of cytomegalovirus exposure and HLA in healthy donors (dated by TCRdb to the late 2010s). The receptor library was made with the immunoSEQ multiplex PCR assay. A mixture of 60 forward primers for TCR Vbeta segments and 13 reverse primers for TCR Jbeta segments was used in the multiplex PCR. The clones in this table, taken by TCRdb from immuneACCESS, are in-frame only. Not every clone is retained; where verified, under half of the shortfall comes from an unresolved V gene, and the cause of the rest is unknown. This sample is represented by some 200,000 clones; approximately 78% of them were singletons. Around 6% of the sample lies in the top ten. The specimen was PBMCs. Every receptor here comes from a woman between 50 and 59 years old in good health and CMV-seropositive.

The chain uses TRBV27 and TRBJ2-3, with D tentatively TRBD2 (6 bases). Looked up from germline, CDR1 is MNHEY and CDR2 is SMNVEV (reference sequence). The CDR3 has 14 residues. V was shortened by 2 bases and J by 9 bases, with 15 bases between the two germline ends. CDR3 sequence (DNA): TGTGCCAGCAGTTTAGCCCCTCCTCGGGGGACGCAGTATTTT. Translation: CASSLAPPRGTQYF.

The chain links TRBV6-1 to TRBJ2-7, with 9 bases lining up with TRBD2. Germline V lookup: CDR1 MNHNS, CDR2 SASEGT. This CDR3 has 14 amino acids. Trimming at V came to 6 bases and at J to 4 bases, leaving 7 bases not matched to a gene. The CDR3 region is CASRGRAGGYEQYF. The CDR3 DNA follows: TGTGCCAGCAGGGGTCGGGCGGGAGGGTACGAGCAGTACTTC.

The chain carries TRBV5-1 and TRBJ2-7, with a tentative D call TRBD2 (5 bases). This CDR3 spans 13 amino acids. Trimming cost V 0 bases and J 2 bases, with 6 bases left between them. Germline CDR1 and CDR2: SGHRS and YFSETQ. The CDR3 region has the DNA TGCGCCAGCAGCTTGGCGGGAACCTACGAGCAGTACTTC. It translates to CASSLAGTYEQYF.

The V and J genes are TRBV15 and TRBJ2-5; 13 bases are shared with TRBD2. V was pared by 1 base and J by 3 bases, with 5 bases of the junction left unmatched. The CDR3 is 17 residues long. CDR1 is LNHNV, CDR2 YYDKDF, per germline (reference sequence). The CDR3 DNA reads TGTGCCACCAGCAGAGGGACTAGCGGGAGCTTGAAAGAGACCCAGTACTTC. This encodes CATSRGTSGSLKETQYF.

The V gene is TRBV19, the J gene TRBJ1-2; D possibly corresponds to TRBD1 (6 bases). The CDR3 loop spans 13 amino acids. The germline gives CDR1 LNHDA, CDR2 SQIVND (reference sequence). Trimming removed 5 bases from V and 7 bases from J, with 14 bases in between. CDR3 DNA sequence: TGTGCCAGTAGTGTATTTACAGGGAGTGGCTACACCTTC. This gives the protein CASSVFTGSGYTF.

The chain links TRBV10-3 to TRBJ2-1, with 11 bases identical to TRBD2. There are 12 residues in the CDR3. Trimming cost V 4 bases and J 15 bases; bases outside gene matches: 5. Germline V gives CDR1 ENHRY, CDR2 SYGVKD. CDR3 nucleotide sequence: TGTGCCATCAGTGGGACTAGCGGGCCCTTGTTCTTC. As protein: CAISGTSGPLFF.

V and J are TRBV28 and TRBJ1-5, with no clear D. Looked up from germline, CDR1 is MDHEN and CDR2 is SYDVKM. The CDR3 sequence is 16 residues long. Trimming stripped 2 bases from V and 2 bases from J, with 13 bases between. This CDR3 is CASSLTLKNGNQPQHF. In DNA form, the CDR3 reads TGTGCCAGCAGTTTAACACTAAAGAATGGCAATCAGCCCCAGCATTTT.

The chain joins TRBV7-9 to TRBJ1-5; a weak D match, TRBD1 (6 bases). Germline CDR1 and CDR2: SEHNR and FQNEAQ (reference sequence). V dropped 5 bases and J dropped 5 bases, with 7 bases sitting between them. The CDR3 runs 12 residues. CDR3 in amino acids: CASSPGDQPQHF. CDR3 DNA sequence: TGTGCCAGCAGCCCAGGGGATCAGCCCCAGCATTTT.

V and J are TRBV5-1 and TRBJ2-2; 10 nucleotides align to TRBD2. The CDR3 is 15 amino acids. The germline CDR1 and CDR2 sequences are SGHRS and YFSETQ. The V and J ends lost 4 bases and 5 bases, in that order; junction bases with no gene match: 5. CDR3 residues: CASSAGLASTGELFF. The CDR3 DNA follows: TGCGCCAGCAGCGCGGGACTAGCGAGTACCGGGGAGCTGTTTTTT.

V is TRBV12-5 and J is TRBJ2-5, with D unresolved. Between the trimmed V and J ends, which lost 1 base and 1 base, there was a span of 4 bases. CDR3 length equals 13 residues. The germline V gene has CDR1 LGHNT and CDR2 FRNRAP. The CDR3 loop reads CASGLASQETQYF. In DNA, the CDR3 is TGTGCTAGTGGTTTGGCCAGCCAAGAGACCCAGTACTTC.

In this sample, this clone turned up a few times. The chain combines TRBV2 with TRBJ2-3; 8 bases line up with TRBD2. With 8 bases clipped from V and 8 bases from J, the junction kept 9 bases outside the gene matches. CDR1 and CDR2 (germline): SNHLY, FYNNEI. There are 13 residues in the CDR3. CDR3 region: CASGAGSGSTQYF. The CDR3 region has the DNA TGTGCCAGCGGGGCCGGCAGCGGGAGTACGCAGTATTTT.

The CDR3 protein is CASSFRRDTANTGELFF. The DNA for the CDR3 is TGTGCCAGCAGCTTTCGCCGGGACACCGCGAACACCGGGGAGCTGTTTTTT. The chain has TRBV5-6 and TRBJ2-2, with a possible D match to TRBD1 (6 bases). The germline gives CDR1 SGHDT, CDR2 YYEEEE. V lost 2 bases, J lost 0 bases, and 14 bases lay in between. The CDR3 extends over 17 amino acids.

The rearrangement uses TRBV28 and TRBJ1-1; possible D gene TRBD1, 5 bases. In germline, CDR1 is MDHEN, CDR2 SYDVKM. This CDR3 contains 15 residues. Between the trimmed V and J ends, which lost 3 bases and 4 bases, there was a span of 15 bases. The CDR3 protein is CASSFWLGQRTEAFF. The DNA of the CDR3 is TGTGCCAGCAGTTTTTGGTTGGGGCAGCGCACTGAAGCTTTCTTT.

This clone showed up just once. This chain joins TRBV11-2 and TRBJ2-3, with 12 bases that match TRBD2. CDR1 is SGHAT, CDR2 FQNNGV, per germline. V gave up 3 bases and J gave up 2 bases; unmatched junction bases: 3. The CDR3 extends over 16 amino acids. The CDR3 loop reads CASSFRLAGDTDTQYF. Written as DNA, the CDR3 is TGTGCCAGCAGCTTCCGACTAGCGGGGGACACAGATACGCAGTATTTT.

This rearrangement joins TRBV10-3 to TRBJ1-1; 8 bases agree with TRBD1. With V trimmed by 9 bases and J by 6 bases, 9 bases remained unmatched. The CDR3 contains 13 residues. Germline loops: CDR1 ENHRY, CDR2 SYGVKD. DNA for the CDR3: TGTGCCATTTCCACAGGGGGTAAGTCTGAAGCTTTCTTT. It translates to CAISTGGKSEAFF.

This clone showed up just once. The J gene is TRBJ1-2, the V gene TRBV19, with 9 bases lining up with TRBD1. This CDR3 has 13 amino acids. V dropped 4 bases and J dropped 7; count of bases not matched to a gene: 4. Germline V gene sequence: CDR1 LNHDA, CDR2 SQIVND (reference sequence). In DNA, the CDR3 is TGTGCCAGTAGTACCGACAGGGGGTCTGGCTACACCTTC. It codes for CASSTDRGSGYTF.